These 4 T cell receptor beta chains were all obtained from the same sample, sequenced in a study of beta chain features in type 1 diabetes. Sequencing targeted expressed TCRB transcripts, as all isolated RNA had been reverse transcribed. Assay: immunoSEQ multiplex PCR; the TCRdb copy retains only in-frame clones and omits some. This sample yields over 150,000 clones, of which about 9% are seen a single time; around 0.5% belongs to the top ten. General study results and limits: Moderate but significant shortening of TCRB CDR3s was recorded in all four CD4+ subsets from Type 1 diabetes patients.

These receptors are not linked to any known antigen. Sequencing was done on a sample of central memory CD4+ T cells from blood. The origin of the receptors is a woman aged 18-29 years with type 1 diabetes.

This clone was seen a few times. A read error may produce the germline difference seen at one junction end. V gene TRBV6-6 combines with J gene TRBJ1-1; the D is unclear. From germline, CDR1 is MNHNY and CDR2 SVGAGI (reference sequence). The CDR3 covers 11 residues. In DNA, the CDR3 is TGTGCCAGCAGTGATGGGAGGAAGCCCTCCTTT. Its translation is CASSDGRKPSF.

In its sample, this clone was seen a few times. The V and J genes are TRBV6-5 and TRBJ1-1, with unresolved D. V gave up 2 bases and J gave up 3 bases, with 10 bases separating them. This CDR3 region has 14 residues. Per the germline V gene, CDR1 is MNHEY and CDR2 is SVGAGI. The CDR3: CASSYRAYYTEAFF. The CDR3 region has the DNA TGTGCCAGCAGTTACCGTGCTTACTACACTGAAGCTTTCTTT.

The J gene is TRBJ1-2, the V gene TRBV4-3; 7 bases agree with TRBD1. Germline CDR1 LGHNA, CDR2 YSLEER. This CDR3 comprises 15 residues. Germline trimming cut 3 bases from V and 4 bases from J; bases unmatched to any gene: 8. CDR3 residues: CASSQVGQELYGYTF. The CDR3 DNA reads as TGCGCCAGCAGCCAGGTCGGACAGGAACTCTATGGCTACACCTTC.

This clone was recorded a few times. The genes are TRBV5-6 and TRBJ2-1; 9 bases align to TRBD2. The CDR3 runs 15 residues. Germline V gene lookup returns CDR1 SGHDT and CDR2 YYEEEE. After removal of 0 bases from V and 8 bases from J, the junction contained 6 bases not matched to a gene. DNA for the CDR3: TGTGCCAGCAGCTTGGTTAGCGGGAGATTTTATGAGCAGTTCTTC. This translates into CASSLVSGRFYEQFF.